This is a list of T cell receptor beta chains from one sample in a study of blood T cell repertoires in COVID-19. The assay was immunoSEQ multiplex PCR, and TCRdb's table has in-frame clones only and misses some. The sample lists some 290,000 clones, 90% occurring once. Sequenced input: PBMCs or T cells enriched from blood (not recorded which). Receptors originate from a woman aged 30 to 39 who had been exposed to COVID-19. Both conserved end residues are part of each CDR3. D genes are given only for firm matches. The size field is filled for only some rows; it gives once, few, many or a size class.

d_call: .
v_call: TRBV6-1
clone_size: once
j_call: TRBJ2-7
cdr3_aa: CASSELTYLTYEQYF
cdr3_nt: TGTGCCAGCAGTGAACTGACTTACCTAACGTACGAGCAGTACTTC

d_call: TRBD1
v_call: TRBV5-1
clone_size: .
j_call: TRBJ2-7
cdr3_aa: CASSWGTGGVYEQYF
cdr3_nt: TGCGCCAGCAGCTGGGGGACAGGGGGCGTCTACGAGCAGTACTTC

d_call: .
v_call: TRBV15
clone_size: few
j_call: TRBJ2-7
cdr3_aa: CATSISSWRGGHEQYF
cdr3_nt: TGTGCCACCAGCATCTCATCATGGCGGGGAGGTCACGAGCAGTACTTC

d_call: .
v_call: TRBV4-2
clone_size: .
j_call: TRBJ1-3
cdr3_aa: CASSQGMGSSNTIYF
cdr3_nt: TGTGCCAGCAGCCAAGGGATGGGGAGCTCAAACACCATATATTTT

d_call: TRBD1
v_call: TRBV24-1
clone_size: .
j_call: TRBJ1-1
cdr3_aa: CATSTVTGTEAFF
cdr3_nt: TGTGCCACCAGTACCGTGACAGGGACTGAAGCTTTCTTT

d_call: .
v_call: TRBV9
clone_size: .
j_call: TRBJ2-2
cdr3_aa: CASSPNTGELFF
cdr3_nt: TGTGCCAGCAGCCCTAACACCGGGGAGCTGTTTTTT

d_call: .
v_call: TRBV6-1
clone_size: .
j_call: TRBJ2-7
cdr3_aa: CASSETRKKQYF
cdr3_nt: TGTGCCAGCAGTGAAACGAGGAAGAAGCAGTACTTC

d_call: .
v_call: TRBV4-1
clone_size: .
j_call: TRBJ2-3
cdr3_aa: CASSLHTDTQYF
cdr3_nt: TGCGCCAGCAGCCTCCACACAGATACGCAGTATTTT

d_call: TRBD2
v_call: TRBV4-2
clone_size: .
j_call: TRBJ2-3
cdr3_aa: CASSQEPAGGPRADTQYF
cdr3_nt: TGTGCCAGCAGCCAAGAACCAGCGGGGGGGCCGAGGGCAGATACGCAGTATTTT

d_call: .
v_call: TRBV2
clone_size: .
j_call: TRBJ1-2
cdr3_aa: CASSEFSRRVVNYGYTF
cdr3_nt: TGTGCCAGCAGTGAGTTCTCGCGGAGGGTAGTTAACTATGGCTACACCTTC

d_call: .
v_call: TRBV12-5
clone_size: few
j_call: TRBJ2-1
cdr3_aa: CASGSPSSYNEQFF
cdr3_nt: TGTGCTAGTGGTTCGCCGAGCTCCTACAATGAGCAGTTCTTC

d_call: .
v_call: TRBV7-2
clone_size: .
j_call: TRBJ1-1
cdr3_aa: CASSLVAGDEAFF
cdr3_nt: TGTGCCAGCAGCTTAGTCGCCGGGGATGAAGCTTTCTTT

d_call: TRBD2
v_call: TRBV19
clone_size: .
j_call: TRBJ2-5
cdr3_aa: CASSSRTSGGARETQYF
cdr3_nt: TGTGCCAGTAGTTCTCGGACTAGCGGGGGGGCCAGGGAGACCCAGTACTTC

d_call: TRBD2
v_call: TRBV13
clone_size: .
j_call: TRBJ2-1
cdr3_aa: CASSFPGGNNEQFF
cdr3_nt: TGTGCCAGCAGCTTCCCGGGGGGGAACAATGAGCAGTTCTTC

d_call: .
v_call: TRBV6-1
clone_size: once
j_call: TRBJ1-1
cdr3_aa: CASSEAPQGKNTEAFF
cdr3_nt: TGTGCCAGCAGTGAAGCGCCCCAGGGGAAGAACACTGAAGCTTTCTTT

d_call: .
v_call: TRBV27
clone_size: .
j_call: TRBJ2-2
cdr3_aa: CASSPNIGELFF
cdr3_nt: TGTGCCAGCAGCCCCAACATCGGGGAGCTGTTTTTT

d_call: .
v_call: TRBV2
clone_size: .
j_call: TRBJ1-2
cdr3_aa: CASRGGDRGYGYTF
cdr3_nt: TGTGCCAGCAGGGGAGGGGACCGTGGCTATGGCTACACCTTC

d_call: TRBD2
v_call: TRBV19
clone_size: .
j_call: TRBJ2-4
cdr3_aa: CASSVGLAGGNIQYF
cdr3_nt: TGTGCCAGTAGTGTGGGACTAGCGGGGGGGAACATTCAGTACTTC

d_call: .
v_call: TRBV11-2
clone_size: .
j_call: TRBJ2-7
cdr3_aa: CASSLGGGVPREQYF
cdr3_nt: TGTGCCAGCAGCTTAGGAGGGGGAGTCCCACGAGAGCAGTACTTC

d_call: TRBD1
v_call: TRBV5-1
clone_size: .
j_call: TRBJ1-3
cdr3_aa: CASSLAGTGLGNTIYF
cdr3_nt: TGCGCCAGCAGCTTGGCCGGGACAGGGCTAGGAAACACCATATATTTT

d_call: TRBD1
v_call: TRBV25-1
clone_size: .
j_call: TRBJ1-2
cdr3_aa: CASSDWTGDPPNYGYTF
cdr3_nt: TGTGCCAGCAGTGACTGGACAGGGGACCCACCTAACTATGGCTACACCTTC

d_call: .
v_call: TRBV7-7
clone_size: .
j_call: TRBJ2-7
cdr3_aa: CASSFADTPEYEQYF
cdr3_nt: TGTGCCAGCAGCTTCGCGGACACCCCGGAGTACGAGCAGTACTTC